This is a list of T cell receptor beta chains from one sample in a study of blood T cell repertoires in COVID-19. Libraries were prepared by immunoSEQ multiplex PCR; TCRdb keeps only in-frame clonotypes and omits some of them. The sample carries approximately 300,000 clones, roughly 87% recorded once. Sequencing was performed on peripheral blood. The receptors originated from a woman aged 50 to 65 who had recovered from COVID-19. CDR3s include the opening cysteine and the closing phenylalanine or tryptophan. The D gene is left open where the match is weak. Part of the rows lack a size; the others show once, few, many or a class for expanded clones.

abundance	v_gene	d_gene	j_gene	CDR3nt	CDR3aa
NA	TRBV5-4	TRBD2	TRBJ2-1	TGTGCCAGCAGCTTGGCTAGCGGGACACGCAATGAGCAGTTCTTC	CASSLASGTRNEQFF
NA	TRBV6-6	TRBD1	TRBJ2-7	TGTGCCAGCAGTCCCCTACCGGGACAGGAGAACGAGCAGTACTTC	CASSPLPGQENEQYF
NA	TRBV7-2	NA	TRBJ1-1	TGTGCCAGCAGCTTAGCCCCAGGGAACACTGAAGCTTTCTTT	CASSLAPGNTEAFF
once	TRBV9	NA	TRBJ2-1	TGTGCCAGCAGCCCATTAGCCCGGCTAGTCCCTAGCTCCTACAATGAGCAGTTCTTC	CASSPLARLVPSSYNEQFF
once	TRBV9	NA	TRBJ2-5	TGTGCCAGCAGCGTAGCGACGGGATTGCAAGAGACCCAGTACTTC	CASSVATGLQETQYF
NA	TRBV2	TRBD1	TRBJ2-1	TGTGCCAGCAGTAGGGACAGGGGGCTCAATGAGCAGTTCTTC	CASSRDRGLNEQFF
NA	TRBV5-6	NA	TRBJ2-5	TGTGCCAGCAGCTTAGGGAGGGAGACCCAGTACTTC	CASSLGRETQYF
NA	TRBV5-1	TRBD2	TRBJ2-5	TGCGCCAGCAGCCAGAAGGTCGGGAGGGCCGAGACCCAGTACTTC	CASSQKVGRAETQYF
NA	TRBV28	TRBD2	TRBJ2-2	TGTGCCAGCAGTCCGTCCGGGGGGGACACCGGGGAGCTGTTTTTT	CASSPSGGDTGELFF
NA	TRBV6-2/TRBV6-3	TRBD2	TRBJ2-1	TGTGCCAGCAGTTTTAGCGGGAGGGCCTCGGATGAGCAGTTCTTC	CASSFSGRASDEQFF
NA	TRBV6-5	TRBD1	TRBJ1-4	TGTGCCAGCAGGGACAGGGGGGCTAATGAAAAACTGTTTTTT	CASRDRGANEKLFF
NA	TRBV6-1	TRBD1	TRBJ1-5	TGTGCCAGCAGTGACAGGGGGAGCAATCAGCCCCAGCATTTT	CASSDRGSNQPQHF
NA	TRBV5-5	NA	TRBJ1-2	TGTGCCAGCAGCCCTCAGGGCTCTGGCTACACCTTC	CASSPQGSGYTF
NA	TRBV15	NA	TRBJ1-2	TGTGCCACCAGCCCCTCCCCGGTGGTTGGCTACACCTTC	CATSPSPVVGYTF
NA	TRBV27	NA	TRBJ1-6	TGTGCCAGCAGTTTGCAGGTAGCGGGAAATTCACCCCTCCACTTT	CASSLQVAGNSPLHF
NA	TRBV28	NA	TRBJ1-6	TGTGCCAGCAGTTTGGCTTCACCCCTCCACTTT	CASSLASPLHF
NA	TRBV4-2	NA	TRBJ2-6	TGTGCCAGCAGCCAAGATCCTAGCACCAACGTCCTGACTTTC	CASSQDPSTNVLTF
NA	TRBV6-2/TRBV6-3	TRBD2	TRBJ2-3	TGTGCCAGCAGCCTACTAGCGGGCACAGATACGCAGTATTTT	CASSLLAGTDTQYF
once	TRBV28	NA	TRBJ1-6	TGTGCCAGCACCCCCTCCGGTGGACAAGGGAATTCACCCCTCCACTTT	CASTPSGGQGNSPLHF
NA	TRBV11-2	TRBD1	TRBJ2-1	TGTGCCAGCAGACTCCAGGGGGCGGCCTACAATGAGCAGTTCTTC	CASRLQGAAYNEQFF
NA	TRBV30	TRBD1	TRBJ1-5	TGTGCCTGGAGTCCGGGACAGGGCTATCAGCCCCAGCATTTT	CAWSPGQGYQPQHF
few	TRBV15	TRBD2	TRBJ2-1	TGTGCCACCAGCAGGGGGACTAGCGGGGCCCTGGAGCAGTTCTTC	CATSRGTSGALEQFF
NA	TRBV4-3	TRBD2	TRBJ2-1	TGCGCCAGCAGCCCCGGATCTAGCGGGGCTTACAATGAGCAGTTCTTC	CASSPGSSGAYNEQFF
NA	TRBV2	NA	TRBJ1-5	TGTGCCAGCAGCCAGACCGGGACACAAAGCAATCAGCCCCAGCATTTT	CASSQTGTQSNQPQHF
NA	TRBV2	TRBD2	TRBJ2-1	TGTGCCAGCAGTGAGGGGAGCGGGGGGGCGAGTGAGCAGTTCTTC	CASSEGSGGASEQFF
NA	TRBV7-2	NA	TRBJ2-1	TGTGCCAGCAGCTTAAGTTGGCACAATGAGCAGTTCTTC	CASSLSWHNEQFF
NA	TRBV19	TRBD2	TRBJ2-3	TGTGCCAGTAGTATAAGCGGGGGCCCAGATACGCAGTATTTT	CASSISGGPDTQYF
NA	TRBV9	NA	TRBJ2-5	TGTGCCAGCAGCGTAGAGACAGGTGATGATGTGGCGGAGACCCAGTACTTC	CASSVETGDDVAETQYF
few	TRBV28	NA	TRBJ2-5	TGTGCCAGCAACAAAGTCCGGGAATATGGACACTTC	CASNKVREYGHF
NA	TRBV29-1	NA	TRBJ2-2	TGCAGCGTCCAGGGGCTCGGCACCGGGGAGCTGTTTTTT	CSVQGLGTGELFF
NA	TRBV4-3	TRBD1	TRBJ1-5	TGCGCCAGCAGCCCCGGGACAGGGAATCAGCCCCAGCATTTT	CASSPGTGNQPQHF
NA	TRBV9	NA	TRBJ1-2	TGTGCCAGCAGCGTCGGGGGGCTTAACTATGGCTACACCTTC	CASSVGGLNYGYTF
NA	TRBV6-5	TRBD1	TRBJ1-2	TGTGCCAGCAGTTTCAGGGGGAATGGCTACACCTTC	CASSFRGNGYTF
NA	TRBV28	NA	TRBJ2-3	TGTGCCAGCAGTGCCCACCCCTCAAAGCCCAGGGTTACGCAGTATTTT	CASSAHPSKPRVTQYF
NA	TRBV6-6	NA	TRBJ2-1	TGTGCCAGCACGATACGGGGTGAGCAGTTCTTC	CASTIRGEQFF
NA	TRBV6-6	NA	TRBJ2-7	TGTGCCAGCAGTTACTACAGGGATTCCTACGAGCAGTACTTC	CASSYYRDSYEQYF
once	TRBV7-9	TRBD1	TRBJ1-3	TGTGCCAGCAGCGTCGGACAGGCTGAACGAAACACCATATATTTT	CASSVGQAERNTIYF
few	TRBV5-1	TRBD1	TRBJ1-4	TGCGCCAGCAGCTCCGGGACAGATAGTAATGAAAAACTGTTTTTT	CASSSGTDSNEKLFF
NA	TRBV9	TRBD1	TRBJ2-5	TGTGCCAGCAGCCCCAGCAACAGGGGGCGAGAGACCCAGTACTTC	CASSPSNRGRETQYF
NA	TRBV18	NA	TRBJ1-1	TGTGCCAGCTCACCACAGCAGAACACTGAAGCTTTCTTT	CASSPQQNTEAFF
NA	TRBV2	NA	TRBJ1-5	TGTGCCAGCAGTCAACAGGCTTACAATCAGCCCCAGCATTTT	CASSQQAYNQPQHF
NA	TRBV27	TRBD1	TRBJ1-5	TGTGCCAGCAGTCCCTACAGGGGGGTAGGGAATCAGCCCCAGCATTTT	CASSPYRGVGNQPQHF
NA	TRBV10-3	NA	TRBJ1-6	TGTGCCATCAGCGTGACCGGGGTTGGATCACCCCTCCACTTT	CAISVTGVGSPLHF
NA	TRBV9	TRBD2	TRBJ2-7	TGTGCCAGCAGCGGTGCTCCGGGACTAGCGGGAAACTACGAGCAGTACTTC	CASSGAPGLAGNYEQYF
NA	TRBV6-4	TRBD1	TRBJ2-7	TGTGCCAGCAGTGACCTCTCGAGGACAGGGGGGACCTACGAGCAGTACTTC	CASSDLSRTGGTYEQYF
NA	TRBV5-1	NA	TRBJ1-6	TGCGCCAGCAGCTTGGCTAGGAGCTCCTATAATTCACCCCTCCACTTT	CASSLARSSYNSPLHF
NA	TRBV29-1	NA	TRBJ2-3	TGCAGCGTTGAAGAGGGGCGCACAGATACGCAGTATTTT	CSVEEGRTDTQYF
once	TRBV7-2	NA	TRBJ1-1	TGTGCCAGCAGCTTAGTTTTTGGGCAGTCACACACTGAAGCTTTCTTT	CASSLVFGQSHTEAFF
NA	TRBV2	NA	TRBJ2-7	TGTGCCAGCAGCCGGGGAGGTTACGAGCAGTACTTC	CASSRGGYEQYF
NA	TRBV7-9	NA	TRBJ1-6	TGTGCCATATTAAACGGGGATAATTCACCCCTCCACTTT	CAILNGDNSPLHF
NA	TRBV7-6	TRBD1	TRBJ1-4	TGTGCCAGCAGCTTAGGGGACAGGCTCGAAAAACTGTTTTTT	CASSLGDRLEKLFF
NA	TRBV6-5	TRBD2	TRBJ2-2	TGTGCCAGCAGCTTGGGCGGGAGAAGAACCGGGGAGCTGTTTTTT	CASSLGGRRTGELFF
NA	TRBV9	NA	TRBJ2-6	TGTGCCAGCAGCGTAGCTATGAGCTCCTCTGGGGCCAACGTCCTGACTTTC	CASSVAMSSSGANVLTF